The 18 T cell receptor beta chains below come from one sample, sequenced in a study of OX40 agonist ivuxolimab in advanced cancers. Clones were sequenced by immunoSEQ multiplex PCR, and TCRdb holds only the in-frame ones, with some missing. This table holds 40,000 to 60,000 clones, 80% to 95% found once. Material: CD4+ or CD8+ T cells sorted from blood, obtained in a trial of the OX40 agonist ivuxolimab. These receptors were obtained from an adult with an advanced solid tumor such as melanoma, head and neck, liver or kidney cancer.

The rearrangement links TRBV6-5 to TRBJ2-1; 7 positions match TRBD1. The CDR3 consists of 15 residues. The V and J ends lost 0 bases and 7 bases, in that order; junction bases with no gene match: 6. In germline, CDR1 is MNHEY, CDR2 SVGAGI. CDR3 nucleotide sequence: TGTGCCAGCAGTTACTCGAGAGGGGGCGGGAATGAGCAGTTCTTC. Translating gives CASSYSRGGGNEQFF.

The CDR3 DNA sequence: TGTGCCAGCAGTTTAGGGGCAGGGGGCTTGGTGAATGAGCAGTTCTTC. Protein sequence: CASSLGAGGLVNEQFF. This chain connects TRBV27 to TRBJ2-1; 8 nucleotides match TRBD1. Germline values: CDR1 MNHEY, CDR2 SMNVEV (reference sequence). The CDR3 runs to 16 residues. V dropped 2 bases and J dropped 7; count of bases not matched to a gene: 10.

This sequence joins TRBV7-6 and TRBJ2-7; TRBD2 is a possible D gene (6 bases). V lost 5 bases to trimming and J lost 1 base, with 21 bases between them. CDR1 is SGHVS and CDR2 is FNYEAQ in the germline V gene. This CDR3 contains 17 residues. Here the CDR3 reads CASSPVPTSLVSYEQYV. Here the CDR3 DNA reads TGTGCCAGCAGCCCTGTCCCCACTAGCTTGGTTTCCTACGAGCAGTACGTC.

The chain is built from TRBV5-6 and TRBJ2-1; 7 bases agree with TRBD2. The CDR3 consists of 12 residues. Germline V gives CDR1 SGHDT, CDR2 YYEEEE. The trim removed 3 bases at V and 9 bases at J, leaving 3 bases unmatched. The CDR3 sequence: CASSSTSFEQFF. Written as DNA, the CDR3 is TGTGCCAGCAGCTCGACTAGCTTTGAGCAGTTCTTC.

This clone appeared a single time. In nucleotides, the CDR3 is TGTGCCTGGGGACAGGGGGGCGAAACTGGCTACACCTTC. It translates to CAWGQGGETGYTF. This chain uses TRBV30 with TRBJ1-2; 10 bases line up with TRBD1. The trim removed 5 bases at V and 7 bases at J, leaving 7 bases unmatched. The CDR3 contains 13 residues. CDR1 and CDR2 (germline): GTSNPN, SVGIG (reference sequence). Full variable domain (remainder filled in from reference TRBV30 and TRBJ1-2): SQTIHQWPATLVQPVGSPLSLECTVEGTSNPNLYWYRQAAGRGLQLLFYSVGIGQISSEVPQNLSASRPQDRQFILSSKKLLLSDSGFYLCAWGQGGETGYTFGSGTRLTVV.

J is TRBJ2-7 and V is TRBV15; 7 bases agree with TRBD2. The V and J ends lost 8 bases and 3 bases, in that order; junction bases with no gene match: 13. CDR1 is LNHNV and CDR2 is YYDKDF in the germline V gene (reference sequence). This CDR3 has 15 amino acids. The CDR3 DNA reads as TGTGCCACCTCCCGCGCCCGACTAGCAGACTACGAGCAGTACTTC. Translating gives CATSRARLADYEQYF. Complete variable domain (other parts from reference TRBV15 and TRBJ2-7): DAMVIQNPRYQVTQFGKPVTLSCSQTLNHNVMYWYQQKSSQAPKLLFHYYDKDFNNEADTPDNFQSRRPNTSFCFLDIRSPGLGDTAMYLCATSRARLADYEQYFGPGTRLTVT.

The CDR3 sequence is CAIFVLGGLNYGYTF. For the CDR3, the DNA is TGTGCCATCTTCGTTTTGGGGGGTTTAAACTATGGCTACACCTTC. The J gene is TRBJ1-2, the V gene TRBV30, with a weak D call TRBD1 (5 bases). Germline CDR1 and CDR2: GTSNPN and SVGIG (reference sequence). This CDR3 comprises 15 residues. V gave up 8 bases and J gave up 2 bases, with 21 bases separating them.

A word on this clone: Germline is not matched at one junction end, which may reflect a read error. The J gene is TRBJ2-1, the V gene TRBV7-7; either TRBD1 or TRBD2 may supply D (6 bases each). This CDR3 has 15 amino acids. The germline gives CDR1 SSHAT, CDR2 FNYEAQ (reference sequence). CDR3: CASSQRGAGRDEQFF. CDR3 sequence (DNA): TGTGCTAGCAGCCAGAGGGGGGCCGGGCGGGATGAGCAGTTCTTC.

This clone was detected only once. The gene calls are TRBV19 and TRBJ1-2; no clear D. Germline lookup yields CDR1 LNHDA and CDR2 SQIVND (reference sequence). Between the trimmed V and J ends, which lost 5 bases and 4 bases, there was a span of 2 bases. CDR3 length: 10 residues. The CDR3 coding sequence is TGTGCCAGTAGTTTCTATGGCTACACCTTC. It codes for CASSFYGYTF. Drawing the rest from reference TRBV19 and TRBJ1-2, the complete variable domain is DGGITQSPKYLFRKEGQNVTLSCEQNLNHDAMYWYRQDPGQGLRLIYYSQIVNDFQKGDIAEGYSVSREKKESFPLTVTSAQKNPTAFYLCASSFYGYTFGSGTRLTVV.

This chain joins TRBV7-9 and TRBJ2-5, with D perhaps TRBD2 (6 bases). Germline lookup yields CDR1 SEHNR and CDR2 FQNEAQ (reference sequence). The CDR3 contains 15 residues. The V end was cut by 4 bases, the J end by 5 bases, with 17 bases between. CDR3 bases: TGTGCCAGCAGCTCCCCGGGACCGGGAGTGGAGACCCAGTACTTC. It specifies CASSSPGPGVETQYF.

This clone was detected a few times. The chain employs TRBV9 and TRBJ1-1, with 10 bases identical to TRBD1. This CDR3 comprises 13 residues. With 3 bases clipped from V and 4 bases from J, the junction kept 0 bases outside the gene matches. Germline CDR1 SGDLS, CDR2 YYNGEE. The CDR3, as DNA: TGTGCCAGCAGCGGGACAGGGGGCACTGAAGCTTTCTTT. Encoded protein: CASSGTGGTEAFF.

This rearrangement joins TRBV5-5 to TRBJ2-5; TRBD1 matches 8 bases. The germline V gene encodes CDR1 SGHKS and CDR2 YYEKEE (reference sequence). V was clipped by 1 base and J by 2 bases; unmatched bases: 10. The length of the CDR3 is 17 residues. The CDR3 bases are TGTGCCAGCAGCTTGACCGGCAGGGGGCGTCCTCAAGAGACCCAGTACTTC. Translation gives CASSLTGRGRPQETQYF.

The J gene is TRBJ1-1, the V gene TRBV5-1, with 12 bases matching TRBD1. The CDR3 is 15 residues long. Germline loops: CDR1 SGHRS, CDR2 YFSETQ. With V trimmed by 4 bases and J by 4 bases, 5 bases remained unmatched. The CDR3 DNA reads TGCGCCAGCAGCAAGGGGACAGGGGGCCTCACTGAAGCTTTCTTT. It is translated as CASSKGTGGLTEAFF.

The V call is TRBV9, the J call TRBJ1-2, with D unresolved. V shed 3 bases and J shed 5 bases, with 17 bases lying between them. This CDR3 has 15 residues. The germline gives CDR1 SGDLS, CDR2 YYNGEE. For the CDR3, the DNA is TGTGCCAGCAGCGGCCGGACGGCCGATGGTTATGGCTACACCTTC. The encoded protein is CASSGRTADGYGYTF.

This clone was observed a handful of times. CDR3 protein: CASSLAGRSQETQYF. The DNA for the CDR3 is TGTGCCAGCAGCTTGGCGGGGCGGTCCCAAGAGACCCAGTACTTC. V usage is TRBV5-5 and J usage is TRBJ2-5, with D perhaps matching TRBD1 or TRBD2 (5 bases each). This CDR3 comprises 15 residues. V was clipped by 0 bases and J by 1 base, with 10 bases between them. CDR1 is SGHKS and CDR2 is YYEKEE in the germline V gene (reference sequence).

The chain recombines TRBV5-5 with TRBJ1-2; D is uncertain. Germline V lookup: CDR1 SGHKS, CDR2 YYEKEE (reference sequence). There are 12 residues in the CDR3. Trimming cost V 1 base and J 4 bases, with 5 bases left between them. CDR3 nucleotides: TGTGCCAGCAGCTTGCGGGGCTATGGCTACACCTTC. Translation: CASSLRGYGYTF.

The chain has TRBV2 and TRBJ1-2, with D perhaps matching TRBD1 (6 bases). In germline, CDR1 is SNHLY, CDR2 FYNNEI. Trimming removed 2 bases from V and 5 bases from J, with 18 bases in between. This CDR3 comprises 16 residues. CDR3 DNA sequence: TGTGCCAGCAGTGAAAAATCGGAGGGGGGCGGGTATGGCTACACCTTC. It specifies CASSEKSEGGGYGYTF.

This chain connects TRBV5-4 to TRBJ1-1, with 9 nucleotides matching TRBD1. J gave up 0 bases and V 2 bases, and 5 bases lay outside the gene matches. The CDR3 runs 16 residues. Germline-derived CDR1 and CDR2 are SGHNT and YYREEE (reference sequence). CDR3 DNA: TGTGCCAGCAGCTTACAGGGGGCAGGATTGAACACTGAAGCTTTCTTT. It translates to CASSLQGAGLNTEAFF.